These 32 T cell receptor beta chains originate from one sample sequenced in a study of blood T cell repertoires in COVID-19. Sequencing used immunoSEQ multiplex PCR; TCRdb keeps in-frame clones, though not all of them. The table shows 25,000 to 35,000 clones, with 75% to 85% occurring only once. The material sequenced was peripheral blood. The receptors were sampled from an elderly man with active COVID-19.

On this clone itself: One junction end disagrees with the germline gene, perhaps due to a read error. The chain combines TRBV20-1 with TRBJ1-1; no clear D gene. Germline CDR1 DFQATT, CDR2 SNEGSKA (reference sequence). The CDR3 has 11 residues. The CDR3 region is CSARAGSHPKF. In DNA form, the CDR3 reads TGCAGTGCTAGGGCAGGCTCACATCCCAAATTT.

J is TRBJ1-1 and V is TRBV9; D gene uncertain. V was pared by 4 bases and J by 5 bases, with 12 bases between. The CDR3 has 13 residues. Looked up from germline, CDR1 is SGDLS and CDR2 is YYNGEE. In nucleotides, the CDR3 is TGTGCCAGCAGCTTCGGACGGGAGACTGAAGCTTTCTTT. This translates into CASSFGRETEAFF.

J is TRBJ1-2 and V is TRBV2; a possible D gene is TRBD1 (5 bases). Germline V CDR1 and CDR2: SNHLY, FYNNEI. This CDR3 has 14 amino acids. V was shortened by 7 bases and J by 7 bases, with 19 bases between the two germline ends. The chain's CDR3 is CASTIQRARAGYTF. CDR3 nucleotide sequence: TGTGCCAGCACCATACAAAGGGCCAGGGCTGGCTACACCTTC.

This clone occurred once. The chain joins TRBV19 to TRBJ2-3; tentatively, D is TRBD2 (7 bases). Trimming removed 5 bases from V and 3 bases from J, with 12 bases in between. Germline assignment: CDR1 LNHDA and CDR2 SQIVND (reference sequence). The CDR3 spans 14 residues. The CDR3 spells CASSPGGGTDTQYF. In DNA, the CDR3 is TGTGCCAGTAGTCCGGGGGGCGGTACAGATACGCAGTATTTT. The complete variable domain, with remaining parts taken from reference TRBV19 and TRBJ2-3, reads DGGITQSPKYLFRKEGQNVTLSCEQNLNHDAMYWYRQDPGQGLRLIYYSQIVNDFQKGDIAEGYSVSREKKESFPLTVTSAQKNPTAFYLCASSPGGGTDTQYFGPGTRLTVL.

A note on this clone: This same CDR3 is encoded by further DNA sequences in the sample. The chain combines TRBV24-1 with TRBJ2-3; TRBD1 matches at 9 bases. This CDR3 comprises 15 residues. Germline V lookup: CDR1 KGHDR, CDR2 SFDVKD. J gave up 3 bases and V 3 bases, and 3 bases lay outside the gene matches. The CDR3 protein is CATSDPTGGTDTQYF. The CDR3 nucleotides are TGTGCCACCAGTGATCCGACAGGGGGGACAGATACGCAGTATTTT.

This chain uses TRBV6-2 or TRBV6-3 with TRBJ1-5; D gene uncertain. The CDR3 is 12 residues long. The V gene's germline CDR1 is MNHEY and CDR2 SVGEGT. V dropped 6 bases and J dropped 6 bases, with 9 bases sitting between them. CDR3 sequence: CASSTLIQPQHF. DNA of the CDR3: TGTGCCAGCAGCACATTGATTCAGCCCCAGCATTTT.

This chain's CDR3 is CASSQEIGQRGWTGELFF. The CDR3 DNA reads as TGTGCCAGCAGCCAAGAAATTGGCCAGCGGGGATGGACCGGGGAGCTGTTTTTT. This chain uses TRBV3-1 (or the pseudogene TRBV3-2) with TRBJ2-2; 7 bases agree with TRBD2. This CDR3 has 18 amino acids. Unmatched junction bases numbered 12, after V lost 0 bases and J lost 5 bases. Germline CDR1 is LGHDT and CDR2 is YNNKEL (reference sequence).

The V and J genes are TRBV3-1 (or the pseudogene TRBV3-2) and TRBJ1-2; D gene uncertain. This CDR3 has 17 amino acids. Germline-derived CDR1 and CDR2 are LGHDT and YNNKEL (reference sequence). V gave up 4 bases and J gave up 7 bases, with 25 bases separating them. CDR3 sequence: CASSRVEGVGTAGGYTF. The CDR3 region has the DNA TGTGCCAGCAGCCGAGTCGAGGGTGTGGGAACAGCTGGTGGCTACACCTTC.

The chain combines TRBV18 with TRBJ1-3; no clear D gene. Germline V gives CDR1 KGHSH, CDR2 LQKENI. This CDR3 has 14 residues. Trimming shortened V by 4 bases and J by 0 bases, and 7 bases separated the two germline ends. DNA of the CDR3: TGTGCCAGCTCACTTGTGAGCTCTGGAAACACCATATATTTT. Translation gives CASSLVSSGNTIYF. Together with reference TRBV18 and TRBJ1-3, the CDR3 gives the full variable domain: NAGVMQNPRHLVRRRGQEARLRCSPMKGHSHVYWYRQLPEEGLKFMVYLQKENIIDESGMPKERFSAEFPKEGPSILRIQQVVRGDSAAYFCASSLVSSGNTIYFGEGSWLTVV.

J is TRBJ2-3 and V is TRBV7-3; perhaps TRBD2 as D (5 bases). The CDR3 length is 14 residues. The V gene lost 0 bases and the J gene lost 1 base, with 5 bases spanning the gap. Germline V gene sequence: CDR1 SGHTA, CDR2 FQGTGA. CDR3: CASSLTSGTDTQYF. The CDR3 DNA reads as TGTGCCAGCAGCTTAACTAGCGGCACAGATACGCAGTATTTT.

This clone was picked up a small number of times. The genes are TRBV27 and TRBJ2-3, with D possibly being TRBD2 (7 bases). Germline CDR1 and CDR2: MNHEY and SMNVEV (reference sequence). This CDR3 is 13 amino acids long. V lost 10 bases and J lost 7, with 18 bases in between. The CDR3 sequence: CATQKGGVNTQYF. The DNA of the CDR3 is TGTGCCACTCAGAAAGGGGGGGTAAATACGCAGTATTTT.

This chain connects TRBV13 to TRBJ2-5; possibly TRBD2 for D (6 bases). V was pared by 4 bases and J by 5 bases, with 11 bases between. CDR1 and CDR2 (germline): PRHDT, FYEKMQ (reference sequence). The CDR3 is 13 residues long. CDR3 in DNA: TGTGCCAGCAGCTGGAGCCGGGGGGAGACCCAGTACTTC. This gives the protein CASSWSRGETQYF.

This clone was observed a few times. This rearrangement joins TRBV19 to TRBJ2-7; 7 nucleotides match TRBD1. V lost 7 bases to trimming and J lost 4 bases; unmatched junction nucleotides: 7. The germline CDR1 and CDR2 sequences are LNHDA and SQIVND (reference sequence). The CDR3 has 13 amino acids. CDR3 protein: CASTGDSKYEQYF. The CDR3 DNA reads TGTGCCAGTACCGGGGACAGCAAATACGAGCAGTACTTC.

The rearrangement uses TRBV7-8 and TRBJ2-7; 9 nucleotides match TRBD2. CDR1 SGHVS and CDR2 FQNEAQ come from the germline V gene. This CDR3 comprises 15 residues. With V trimmed by 3 bases and J by 2 bases, 5 bases remained unmatched. CDR3 DNA: TGTGCCAGCAGCTTTCTTAGCGGGGGTACCTACGAGCAGTACTTC. It yields the protein CASSFLSGGTYEQYF.

V is TRBV30 and J is TRBJ1-6; D not resolved. V shed 3 bases and J shed 3 bases, with 9 bases lying between them. The CDR3 is 14 amino acids. Germline V gene sequence: CDR1 GTSNPN, CDR2 SVGIG (reference sequence). Here the CDR3 reads CAWRTVSYNSPLHF. CDR3 nucleotides: TGTGCCTGGAGAACAGTGAGCTATAATTCACCCCTCCACTTT. Full variable domain (remainder filled in from reference TRBV30 and TRBJ1-6): SQTIHQWPATLVQPVGSPLSLECTVEGTSNPNLYWYRQAAGRGLQLLFYSVGIGQISSEVPQNLSASRPQDRQFILSSKKLLLSDSGFYLCAWRTVSYNSPLHFGNGTRLTVT.

In this sample, this clone turned up once. This chain joins TRBV18 and TRBJ1-1; 10 bases line up with TRBD1. The ends lost 0 bases at V and 11 bases at J; junction bases unmatched: 12. Per the germline V gene, CDR1 is KGHSH and CDR2 is LQKENI. The CDR3 covers 16 residues. CDR3 sequence reads: CASSPPGREDRGDAFF. The CDR3 DNA sequence: TGTGCCAGCTCACCACCGGGTCGGGAGGACAGGGGGGACGCTTTCTTT.

This clone was counted only a few times. J is TRBJ1-6 and V is TRBV6-5; the D gene is possibly TRBD1 (6 bases). Germline V gene sequence: CDR1 MNHEY, CDR2 SVGAGI. The CDR3 extends over 15 amino acids. With 6 bases removed from V and 10 bases from J, the gap between germline ends came to 19 bases. CDR3 loop: CASRKSQGVGSPLHF. The CDR3 DNA sequence: TGTGCCAGCAGAAAATCACAGGGAGTGGGGTCACCCCTCCACTTT.

The V call is TRBV27, the J call TRBJ2-5; no definite D call. The ends were cut back, 8 bases at V and 2 bases at J, with 9 bases in the middle. Germline V gene data show CDR1 as MNHEY and CDR2 as SMNVEV (reference sequence). CDR3 size: 12 residues. CDR3 protein: CASGSGQETQYF. Written as DNA, the CDR3 is TGTGCCAGCGGTTCAGGACAAGAGACCCAGTACTTC.

The chain couples TRBV4-2 to TRBJ1-2; the match to TRBD1 covers 7 bases. This CDR3 is 19 amino acids long. Germline V lookup: CDR1 LGHNA, CDR2 YNFKEQ. The V and J ends lost 4 bases and 6 bases, in that order; junction bases with no gene match: 23. This CDR3 is CASSPVDDRAVRGSNGYTF. The CDR3 DNA reads as TGTGCCAGCAGCCCCGTAGATGACAGGGCTGTAAGGGGGAGTAATGGCTACACCTTC.

This clone has a single count. The rearrangement links TRBV5-1 to TRBJ2-4, with D possibly being TRBD1 (5 bases). The CDR3 runs 13 residues. Trimming removed 4 bases from V and 3 bases from J, with 8 bases in between. Germline V gene data show CDR1 as SGHRS and CDR2 as YFSETQ. DNA for the CDR3: TGCGCCAGCAGCCAGGGTGACAAAAACATTCAGTACTTC. Protein product: CASSQGDKNIQYF.

The chain is built from TRBV19 and TRBJ2-2; maybe TRBD2 (7 bases). With 4 bases removed from V and 2 bases from J, the gap between germline ends came to 14 bases. There are 16 residues in the CDR3. Per the germline V gene, CDR1 is LNHDA and CDR2 is SQIVND (reference sequence). CDR3 sequence (DNA): TGTGCCAGTAGTACTGGGGGGGCTACTAACACCGGGGAGCTGTTTTTT. Translating it yields CASSTGGATNTGELFF.

The CDR3 nucleotides are TGCGCCAGCAGCCCCACGGCTAGCGGGGGGAGCACAGATACGCAGTATTTT. Protein: CASSPTASGGSTDTQYF. The genes are TRBV5-1 and TRBJ2-3, with TRBD2 matching over 11 bases. Germline V lookup: CDR1 SGHRS, CDR2 YFSETQ. The V gene end was trimmed by 4 bases and the J gene end by 0 bases; junction bases not matched to a gene: 7. The CDR3 totals 17 residues.

CDR3 loop: CASSLNRVEGYTF. DNA of the CDR3: TGTGCCAGCAGCTTAAACAGGGTGGAAGGCTACACCTTC. The chain is built from TRBV7-2 and TRBJ1-2, with TRBD1 as a possible D gene (6 bases). Germline lookup yields CDR1 SGHTA and CDR2 FQGNSA. The CDR3 sequence is 13 residues long. Between the trimmed V and J ends, which lost 2 bases and 8 bases, there was a span of 12 bases.

The chain has TRBV30 and TRBJ1-1, with D possibly being TRBD1 (6 bases). The CDR3 has 13 residues. Germline V gene data show CDR1 as GTSNPN and CDR2 as SVGIG (reference sequence). V was trimmed by 7 bases and J by 1 base, leaving 13 bases between them. CDR3 loop: CASGKGQNTEAFF. CDR3 nucleotides: TGTGCCTCAGGGAAGGGACAGAACACTGAAGCTTTCTTT.

The J gene is TRBJ2-7, the V gene TRBV18; 8 bases agree with TRBD1. V shed 3 bases, J shed 4 bases, and the junction held 5 bases outside the gene matches. CDR1 is KGHSH, CDR2 LQKENI, per germline. The CDR3 loop spans 14 amino acids. CDR3 nucleotides: TGTGCCAGCTCACCCGGGACAGGAGCTTACGAGCAGTACTTC. Encoded protein: CASSPGTGAYEQYF.

This clone was counted once. The V gene is TRBV5-8, the J gene TRBJ2-4, with TRBD1 matching 9 bases. CDR1 and CDR2 (germline): SGHTS, YDEGEE. The ends lost 4 bases at V and 1 base at J; junction bases unmatched: 6. This CDR3 has 16 amino acids. The CDR3 is CASSPGTGLAKNIQYF. CDR3 sequence (DNA): TGTGCCAGCAGCCCCGGGACAGGGCTGGCCAAAAACATTCAGTACTTC.

The J gene is TRBJ1-6, the V gene TRBV5-6, with D tentatively TRBD1 (6 bases). The CDR3 extends over 15 amino acids. The germline CDR1 and CDR2 sequences are SGHDT and YYEEEE. Trimming removed 2 bases from V and 6 bases from J, with 12 bases in between. Written as DNA, the CDR3 is TGTGCCAGCAGCTTAACAGGGCGTGTTAATTCACCCCTCCACTTT. Translation gives CASSLTGRVNSPLHF.

The chain has TRBV6-5 and TRBJ2-7; possible D gene TRBD1, 6 bases. The CDR3 loop spans 15 amino acids. CDR1 MNHEY and CDR2 SVGAGI come from the germline V gene. V shed 6 bases and J shed 0 bases, with 15 bases lying between them. The CDR3 loop is CASSRDTRNSYEQYF. The CDR3 nucleotides read TGTGCCAGCAGCCGGGACACTCGTAACTCCTACGAGCAGTACTTC.

This clone was counted between two and nine times. The V and J genes are TRBV9 and TRBJ2-7, with TRBD1 as a possible D gene (5 bases). From germline, CDR1 is SGDLS and CDR2 YYNGEE. This CDR3 region has 14 residues. The V end was cut by 0 bases, the J end by 2 bases, with 9 bases between. The CDR3 loop reads CASSVGGAAYEQYF. The CDR3 bases are TGTGCCAGCAGCGTAGGTGGGGCCGCCTACGAGCAGTACTTC.

This chain uses TRBV5-6 with TRBJ2-5; tentative D call: TRBD2 (5 bases). Looked up from germline, CDR1 is SGHDT and CDR2 is YYEEEE. V lost 6 bases and J 1 base, leaving 19 bases between the germline ends. The CDR3 spans 16 residues. CDR3 sequence reads: CASTPGLATAQETQYF. In DNA form, the CDR3 reads TGTGCCAGCACCCCCGGATTAGCGACCGCCCAAGAGACCCAGTACTTC.

The CDR3 loop reads CASSLDTGLETQYF. The CDR3 nucleotides read TGTGCCAGCAGCTTAGATACGGGGTTGGAGACCCAGTACTTC. This chain connects TRBV7-2 to TRBJ2-5; a possible D gene is TRBD2 (5 bases). V was clipped by 1 base and J by 5 bases, with 11 bases between them. This CDR3 spans 14 amino acids. Germline V lookup: CDR1 SGHTA, CDR2 FQGNSA.

The J gene is TRBJ2-7, the V gene TRBV7-9, with TRBD2 as a possible D gene (5 bases). The CDR3 has 16 amino acids. The germline CDR1 and CDR2 sequences are SEHNR and FQNEAQ (reference sequence). Trimming took 1 base from V and 4 from J, leaving 17 bases between them. Here the CDR3 reads CASSLGSTGNAYEQYF. Here the CDR3 DNA reads TGTGCCAGCAGCTTAGGGTCCACCGGGAATGCATACGAGCAGTACTTC.